Sequencing of this T cell receptor (beta chain) was carried out in a study of cytomegalovirus exposure and HLA in healthy donors. Study-wide points: The study designated fewer than 200 TCR beta chains cytomegalovirus-associated.

It was the approximately 110-subject validation cohort, separate from the roughly 700-subject first cohort, to which the donors belonged. Note on this clone: Its antigen is not known.

This table comes from immunoSEQ multiplex PCR, and its TCRdb copy is limited to in-frame clones, with some not included. Counted here are some 290,000 clones, around 90% occurring once; the ten biggest clones make up over 0.9%. CDR3 length: 12 residues. Trimming took off 6 bases at V and 6 bases at J, with 11 bases between the two ends. Germline V gene lookup returns CDR1 SNHLY and CDR2 FYNNEI. Specimen: PBMCs. This chain connects TRBV2 to TRBJ1-2; TRBD1 might be the D (5 bases). The TCR sequence derives from a man aged 25-45 years in good health and CMV-seronegative. CDR3 bases: TGTGCCAGCAGGGTTCGGGGGGATGGCTACACCTTC. Protein: CASRVRGDGYTF.